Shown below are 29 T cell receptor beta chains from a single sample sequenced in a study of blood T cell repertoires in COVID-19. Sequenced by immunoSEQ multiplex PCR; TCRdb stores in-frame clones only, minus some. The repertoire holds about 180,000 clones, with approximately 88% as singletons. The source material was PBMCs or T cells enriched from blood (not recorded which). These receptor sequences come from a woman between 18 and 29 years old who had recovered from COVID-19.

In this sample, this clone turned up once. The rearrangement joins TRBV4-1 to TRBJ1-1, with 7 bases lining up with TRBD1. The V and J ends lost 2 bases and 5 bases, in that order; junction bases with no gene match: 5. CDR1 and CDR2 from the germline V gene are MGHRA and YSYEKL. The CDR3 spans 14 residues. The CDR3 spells CASSQRGQWTEAFF. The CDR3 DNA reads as TGCGCCAGCAGCCAAAGGGGACAGTGGACTGAAGCTTTCTTT.

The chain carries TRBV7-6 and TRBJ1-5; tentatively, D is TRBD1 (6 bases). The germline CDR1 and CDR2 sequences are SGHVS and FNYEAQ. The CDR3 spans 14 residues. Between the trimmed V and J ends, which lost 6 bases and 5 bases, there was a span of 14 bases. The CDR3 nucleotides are TGTGCCAGCAGTCCCTTCCGACAGGATCAGCCCCAGCATTTT. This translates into CASSPFRQDQPQHF.

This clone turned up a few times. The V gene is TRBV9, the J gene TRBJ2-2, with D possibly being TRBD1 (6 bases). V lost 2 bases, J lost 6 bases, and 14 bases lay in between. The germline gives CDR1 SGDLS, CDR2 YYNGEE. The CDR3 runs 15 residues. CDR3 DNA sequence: TGTGCCAGCAGCGTCCGGGACATTTCTGCCGGGGAGCTGTTTTTT. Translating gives CASSVRDISAGELFF.

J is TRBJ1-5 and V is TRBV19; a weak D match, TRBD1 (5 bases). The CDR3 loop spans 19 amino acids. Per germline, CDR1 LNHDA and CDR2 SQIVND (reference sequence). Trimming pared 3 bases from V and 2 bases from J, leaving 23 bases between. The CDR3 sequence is CASSISVNRGGEGNQPQHF. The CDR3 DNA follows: TGTGCCAGTAGTATTAGTGTAAATCGGGGGGGAGAGGGCAATCAGCCCCAGCATTTT.

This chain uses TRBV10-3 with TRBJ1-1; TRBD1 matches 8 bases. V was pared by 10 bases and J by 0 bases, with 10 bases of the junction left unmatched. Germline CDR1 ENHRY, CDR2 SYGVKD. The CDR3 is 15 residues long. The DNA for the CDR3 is TGTGCCACAAGGGGGACAGGAGGGATGAACACTGAAGCTTTCTTT. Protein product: CATRGTGGMNTEAFF.

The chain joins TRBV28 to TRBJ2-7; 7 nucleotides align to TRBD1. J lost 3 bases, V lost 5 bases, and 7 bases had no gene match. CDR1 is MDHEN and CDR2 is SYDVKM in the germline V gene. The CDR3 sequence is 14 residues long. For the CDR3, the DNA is TGTGCCAGCAGTGCCGGACAGGAGAACTACGAGCAGTACTTC. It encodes CASSAGQENYEQYF.

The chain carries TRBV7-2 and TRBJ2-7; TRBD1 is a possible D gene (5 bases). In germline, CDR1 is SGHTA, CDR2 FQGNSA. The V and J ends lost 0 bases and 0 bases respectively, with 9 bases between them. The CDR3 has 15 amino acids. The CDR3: CASSLAGQGSYEQYF. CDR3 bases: TGTGCCAGCAGCTTAGCGGGGCAGGGCTCCTACGAGCAGTACTTC.

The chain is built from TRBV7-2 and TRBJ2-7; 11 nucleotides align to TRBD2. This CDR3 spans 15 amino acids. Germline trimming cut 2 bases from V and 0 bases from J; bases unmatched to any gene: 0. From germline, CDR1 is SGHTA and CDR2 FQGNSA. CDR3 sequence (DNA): TGTGCCAGCAGCTTAACTAGCGGGAGCTCCTACGAGCAGTACTTC. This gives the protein CASSLTSGSSYEQYF.

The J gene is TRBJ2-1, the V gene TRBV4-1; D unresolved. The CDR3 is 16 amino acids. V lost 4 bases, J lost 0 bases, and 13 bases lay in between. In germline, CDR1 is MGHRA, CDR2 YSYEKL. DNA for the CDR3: TGCGCCAGCAGCCCCCTAGGCTGGAGCTCCTACAATGAGCAGTTCTTC. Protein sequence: CASSPLGWSSYNEQFF.

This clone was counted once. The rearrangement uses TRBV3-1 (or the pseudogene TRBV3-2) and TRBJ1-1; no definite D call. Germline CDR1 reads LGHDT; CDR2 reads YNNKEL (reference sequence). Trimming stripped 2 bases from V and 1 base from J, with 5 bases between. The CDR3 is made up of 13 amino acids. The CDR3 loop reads CASSQFQNTEAFF. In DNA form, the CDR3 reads TGTGCCAGCAGCCAATTCCAGAACACTGAAGCTTTCTTT.

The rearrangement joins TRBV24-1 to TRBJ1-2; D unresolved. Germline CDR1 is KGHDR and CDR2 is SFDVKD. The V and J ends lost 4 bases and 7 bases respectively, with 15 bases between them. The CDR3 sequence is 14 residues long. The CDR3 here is CATSDKVAGGGYTF. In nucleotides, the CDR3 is TGTGCCACCAGTGACAAGGTTGCAGGTGGTGGCTACACCTTC.

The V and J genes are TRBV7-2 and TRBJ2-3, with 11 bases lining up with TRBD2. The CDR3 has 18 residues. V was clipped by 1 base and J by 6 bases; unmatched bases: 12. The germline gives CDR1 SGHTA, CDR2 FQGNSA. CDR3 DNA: TGTGCCAGCAGCTTAGAAGGTGAACTAGCGGGGGCGGGTGATACGCAGTATTTT. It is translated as CASSLEGELAGAGDTQYF. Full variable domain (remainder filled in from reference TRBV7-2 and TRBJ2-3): GAGVSQSPSNKVTEKGKDVELRCDPISGHTALYWYRQSLGQGLEFLIYFQGNSAPDKSGLPSDRFSAERTGGSVSTLTIQRTQQEDSAVYLCASSLEGELAGAGDTQYFGPGTRLTVL.

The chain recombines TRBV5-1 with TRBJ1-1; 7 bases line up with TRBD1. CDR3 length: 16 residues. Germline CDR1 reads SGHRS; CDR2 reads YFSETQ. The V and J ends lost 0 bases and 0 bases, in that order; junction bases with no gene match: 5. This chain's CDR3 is CASSLETGRLNTEAFF. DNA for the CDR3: TGCGCCAGCAGCTTGGAGACAGGGAGGTTGAACACTGAAGCTTTCTTT. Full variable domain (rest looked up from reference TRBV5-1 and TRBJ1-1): KAGVTQTPRYLIKTRGQQVTLSCSPISGHRSVSWYQQTPGQGLQFLFEYFSETQRNKGNFPGRFSGRQFSNSRSEMNVSTLELGDSALYLCASSLETGRLNTEAFFGQGTRLTVV.

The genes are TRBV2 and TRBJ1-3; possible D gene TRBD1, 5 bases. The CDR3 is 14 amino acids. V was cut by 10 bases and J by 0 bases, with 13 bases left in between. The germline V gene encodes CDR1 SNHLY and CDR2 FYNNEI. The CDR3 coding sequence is TGTGCCAACCGCCCGGACAACTCTGGAAACACCATATATTTT. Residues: CANRPDNSGNTIYF.

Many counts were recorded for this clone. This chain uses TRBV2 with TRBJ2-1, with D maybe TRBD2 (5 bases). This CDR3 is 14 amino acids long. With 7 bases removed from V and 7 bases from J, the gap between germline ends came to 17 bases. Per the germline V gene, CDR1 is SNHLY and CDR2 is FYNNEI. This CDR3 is CASTQSTTSNEQFF. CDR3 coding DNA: TGTGCCAGCACCCAGTCGACTACCAGTAATGAGCAGTTCTTC.

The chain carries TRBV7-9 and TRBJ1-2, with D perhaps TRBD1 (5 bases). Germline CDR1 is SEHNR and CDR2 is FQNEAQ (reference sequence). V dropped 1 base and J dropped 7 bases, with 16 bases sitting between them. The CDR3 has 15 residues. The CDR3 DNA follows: TGTGCCAGCAGCTTAGGGGTGGTGGGGCGTCCTGGCTACACCTTC. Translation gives CASSLGVVGRPGYTF.

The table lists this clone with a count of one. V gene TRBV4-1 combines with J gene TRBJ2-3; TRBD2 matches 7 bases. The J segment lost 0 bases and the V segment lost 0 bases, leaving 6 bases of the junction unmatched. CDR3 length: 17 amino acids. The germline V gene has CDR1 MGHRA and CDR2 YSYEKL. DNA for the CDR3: TGCGCCAGCAGCCAAGACCCTAGCGGCCCTAGCACAGATACGCAGTATTTT. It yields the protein CASSQDPSGPSTDTQYF.

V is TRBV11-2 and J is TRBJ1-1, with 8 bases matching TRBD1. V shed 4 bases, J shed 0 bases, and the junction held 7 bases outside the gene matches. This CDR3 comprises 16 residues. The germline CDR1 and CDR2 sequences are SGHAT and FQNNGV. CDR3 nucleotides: TGTGCCAGCAGCTCCCGATCACAGGGGGTGAACACTGAAGCTTTCTTT. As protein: CASSSRSQGVNTEAFF. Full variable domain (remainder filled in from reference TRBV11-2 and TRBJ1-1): EAGVAQSPRYKIIEKRQSVAFWCNPISGHATLYWYQQILGQGPKLLIQFQNNGVVDDSQLPKDRFSAERLKGVDSTLKIQPAKLEDSAVYLCASSSRSQGVNTEAFFGQGTRLTVV.

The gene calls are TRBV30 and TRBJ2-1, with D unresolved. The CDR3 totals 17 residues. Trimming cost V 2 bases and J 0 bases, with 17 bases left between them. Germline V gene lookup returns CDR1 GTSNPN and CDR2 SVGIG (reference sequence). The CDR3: CAWSPRPMGRSYNEQFF. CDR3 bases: TGTGCCTGGAGTCCCCGGCCGATGGGCCGCTCCTACAATGAGCAGTTCTTC.

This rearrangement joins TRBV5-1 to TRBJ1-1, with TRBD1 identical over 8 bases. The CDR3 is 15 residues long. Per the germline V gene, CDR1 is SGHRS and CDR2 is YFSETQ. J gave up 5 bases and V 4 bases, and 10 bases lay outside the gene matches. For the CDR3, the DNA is TGCGCCAGCAGCGGGGACGGACAGGGTAAAACTGAAGCTTTCTTT. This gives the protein CASSGDGQGKTEAFF.

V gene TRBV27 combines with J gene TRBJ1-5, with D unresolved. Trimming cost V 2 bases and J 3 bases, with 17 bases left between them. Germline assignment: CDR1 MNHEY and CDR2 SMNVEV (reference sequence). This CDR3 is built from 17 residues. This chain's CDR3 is CASSLTRDDLLNQPQHF. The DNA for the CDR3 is TGTGCCAGCAGTTTAACTCGGGATGACCTGCTCAATCAGCCCCAGCATTTT.

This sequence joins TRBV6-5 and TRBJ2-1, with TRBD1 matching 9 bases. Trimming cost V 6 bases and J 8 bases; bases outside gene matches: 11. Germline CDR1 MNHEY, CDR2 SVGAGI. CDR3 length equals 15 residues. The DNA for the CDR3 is TGTGCCAGCAGGCCGGGACAGGGAACTTGGGATGAGCAGTTCTTC. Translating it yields CASRPGQGTWDEQFF.

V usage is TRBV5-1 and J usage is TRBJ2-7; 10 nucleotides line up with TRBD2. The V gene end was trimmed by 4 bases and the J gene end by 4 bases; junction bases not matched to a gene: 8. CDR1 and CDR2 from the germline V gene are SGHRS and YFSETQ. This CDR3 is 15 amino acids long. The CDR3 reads CASSTRTSGKYEQYF. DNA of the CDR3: TGCGCCAGCAGCACCAGGACTAGCGGAAAATACGAGCAGTACTTC.

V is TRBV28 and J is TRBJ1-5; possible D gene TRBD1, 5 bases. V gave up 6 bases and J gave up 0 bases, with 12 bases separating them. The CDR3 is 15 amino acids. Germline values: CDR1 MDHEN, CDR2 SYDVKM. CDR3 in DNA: TGTGCCAGCAGAAACCAAGACAGTAGCAATCAGCCCCAGCATTTT. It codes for CASRNQDSSNQPQHF.

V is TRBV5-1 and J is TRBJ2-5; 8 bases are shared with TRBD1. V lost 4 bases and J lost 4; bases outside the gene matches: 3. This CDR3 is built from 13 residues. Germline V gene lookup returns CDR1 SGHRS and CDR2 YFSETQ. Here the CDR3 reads CASSRGQGETQYF. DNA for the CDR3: TGCGCCAGCAGCCGAGGACAGGGAGAGACCCAGTACTTC.

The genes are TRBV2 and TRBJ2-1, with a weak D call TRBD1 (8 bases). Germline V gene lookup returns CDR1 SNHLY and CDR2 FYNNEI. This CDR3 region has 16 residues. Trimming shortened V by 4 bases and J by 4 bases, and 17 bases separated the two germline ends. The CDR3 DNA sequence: TGTGCCAGCAGTGTAAAGACAGGGGAGGGATACAATGAGCAGTTCTTC. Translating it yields CASSVKTGEGYNEQFF.

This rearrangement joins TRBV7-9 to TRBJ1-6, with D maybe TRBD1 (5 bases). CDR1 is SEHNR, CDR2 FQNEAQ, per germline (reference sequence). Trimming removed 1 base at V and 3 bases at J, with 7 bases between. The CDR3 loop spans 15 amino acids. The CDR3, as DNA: TGTGCCAGCAGCTTAGTGCAGGGCTATAATTCACCCCTCCACTTT. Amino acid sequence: CASSLVQGYNSPLHF.

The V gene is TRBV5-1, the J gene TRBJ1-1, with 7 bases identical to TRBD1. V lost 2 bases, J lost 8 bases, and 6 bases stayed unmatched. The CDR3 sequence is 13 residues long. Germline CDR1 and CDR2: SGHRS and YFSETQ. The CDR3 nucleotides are TGCGCCAGCAGCTTAGGACAGGTTCCCGAAGCTTTCTTT. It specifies CASSLGQVPEAFF.

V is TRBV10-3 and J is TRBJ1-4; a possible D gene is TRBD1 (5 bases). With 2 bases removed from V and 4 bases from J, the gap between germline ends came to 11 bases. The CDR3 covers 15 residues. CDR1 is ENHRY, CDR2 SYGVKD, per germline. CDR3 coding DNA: TGTGCCATCAGTGAGAGAGGACAAGGTAATGAAAAACTGTTTTTT. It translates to CAISERGQGNEKLFF.